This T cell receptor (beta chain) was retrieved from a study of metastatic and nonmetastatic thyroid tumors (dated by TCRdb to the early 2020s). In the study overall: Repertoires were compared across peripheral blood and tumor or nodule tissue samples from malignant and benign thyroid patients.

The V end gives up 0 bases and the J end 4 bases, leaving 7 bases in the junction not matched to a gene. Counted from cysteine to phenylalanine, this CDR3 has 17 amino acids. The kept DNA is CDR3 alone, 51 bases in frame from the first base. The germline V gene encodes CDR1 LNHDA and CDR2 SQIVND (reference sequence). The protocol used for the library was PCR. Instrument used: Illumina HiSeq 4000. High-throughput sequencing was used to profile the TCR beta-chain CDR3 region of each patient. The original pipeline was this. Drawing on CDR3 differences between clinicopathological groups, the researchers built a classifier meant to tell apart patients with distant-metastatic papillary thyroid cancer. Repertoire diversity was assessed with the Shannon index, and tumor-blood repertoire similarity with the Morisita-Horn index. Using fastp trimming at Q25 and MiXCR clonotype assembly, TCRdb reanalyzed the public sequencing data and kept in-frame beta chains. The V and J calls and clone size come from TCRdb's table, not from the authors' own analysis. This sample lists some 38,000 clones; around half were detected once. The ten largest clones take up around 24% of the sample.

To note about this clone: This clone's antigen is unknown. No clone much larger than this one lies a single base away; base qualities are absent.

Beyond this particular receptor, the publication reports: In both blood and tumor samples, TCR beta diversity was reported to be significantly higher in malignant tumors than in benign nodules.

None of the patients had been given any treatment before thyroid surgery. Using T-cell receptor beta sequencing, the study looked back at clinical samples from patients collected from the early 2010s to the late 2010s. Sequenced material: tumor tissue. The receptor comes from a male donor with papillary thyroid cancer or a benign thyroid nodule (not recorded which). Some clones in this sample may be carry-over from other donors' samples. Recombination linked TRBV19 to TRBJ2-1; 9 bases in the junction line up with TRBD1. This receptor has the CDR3 CASSIDKQGASYNEQFF. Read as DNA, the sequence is TGTGCCAGTAGTATAGACAAACAGGGGGCCTCTTACAATGAGCAGTTCTTC.